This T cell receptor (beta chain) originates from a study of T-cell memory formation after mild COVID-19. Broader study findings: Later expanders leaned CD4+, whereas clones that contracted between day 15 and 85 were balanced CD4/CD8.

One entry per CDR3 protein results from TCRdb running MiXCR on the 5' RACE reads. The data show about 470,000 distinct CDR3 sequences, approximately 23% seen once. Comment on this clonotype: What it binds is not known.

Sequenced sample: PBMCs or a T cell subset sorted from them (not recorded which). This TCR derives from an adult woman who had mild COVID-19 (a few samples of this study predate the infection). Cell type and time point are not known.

In DNA form, the CDR3 reads TGTGCCTGGAGTGTACTGAGTTACACCGGGGAGCTGTTTTTT. Its protein product is CAWSVLSYTGELFF. This sequence joins TRBV30 and TRBJ2-2; D remains ambiguous. The germline V gene encodes CDR1 GTSNPN and CDR2 SVGIG (reference sequence). V lost 0 bases and J 3 bases, leaving 8 bases between the germline ends. This CDR3 region has 14 residues.